This T cell receptor beta chain was identified in a study of beta chain features in type 1 diabetes. General study results and limits: For Type 1 diabetes patients, all four CD4+ subsets carried TCRB CDR3s that were moderately but significantly shorter.

The table lists this clone with a few counts. Its antigen is currently unknown. Every isolated RNA sample was fully reverse transcribed, so sequencing captured expressed TCRB transcripts. Some clones are missing from TCRdb's copy, which holds only in-frame ones; the method was immunoSEQ multiplex PCR. Among around 41,000 clones listed, approximately 70% were seen once. This CDR3 contains 16 residues. Trimming stripped 4 bases from V and 0 bases from J, with 16 bases between. Germline loops: CDR1 SGHRS, CDR2 YFSETQ. The sequencing input was Tregs from blood. The V call is TRBV5-1, the J call TRBJ2-5, with D tentatively TRBD2 (6 bases). The TCR was taken from a man aged 30 to 45 with type 1 diabetes. Some clones in this sample may be carry-over from other donors' samples. The CDR3 loop reads CASSVNPGGDQETQYF. In DNA, the CDR3 is TGCGCCAGCAGCGTAAACCCGGGCGGGGACCAAGAGACCCAGTACTTC.